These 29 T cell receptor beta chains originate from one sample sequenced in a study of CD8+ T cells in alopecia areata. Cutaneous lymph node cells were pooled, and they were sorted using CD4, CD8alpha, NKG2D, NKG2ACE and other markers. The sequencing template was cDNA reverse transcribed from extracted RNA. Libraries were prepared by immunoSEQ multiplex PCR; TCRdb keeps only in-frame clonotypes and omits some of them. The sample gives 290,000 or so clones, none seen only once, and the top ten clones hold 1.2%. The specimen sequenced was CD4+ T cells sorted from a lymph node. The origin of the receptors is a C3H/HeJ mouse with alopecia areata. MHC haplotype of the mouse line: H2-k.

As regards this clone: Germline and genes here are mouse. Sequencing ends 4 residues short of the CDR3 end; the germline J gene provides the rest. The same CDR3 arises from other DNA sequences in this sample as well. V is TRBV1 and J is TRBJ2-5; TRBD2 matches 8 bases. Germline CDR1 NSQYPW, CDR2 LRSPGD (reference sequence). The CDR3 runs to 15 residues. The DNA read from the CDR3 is TGCACCTGCAGTGCAGATGGGGGGGGAAGAGAC. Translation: CTCSADGGGRD. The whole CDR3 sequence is CTCSADGGGRDTQYF.

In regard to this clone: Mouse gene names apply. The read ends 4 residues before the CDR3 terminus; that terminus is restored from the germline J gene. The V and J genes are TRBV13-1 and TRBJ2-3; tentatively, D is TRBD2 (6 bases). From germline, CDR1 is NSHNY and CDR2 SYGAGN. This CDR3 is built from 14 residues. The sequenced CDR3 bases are TGTGCCAGCAGTGATGATGGGACTCAAGAA. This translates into CASSDDGTQE. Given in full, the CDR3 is CASSDDGTQETLYF.

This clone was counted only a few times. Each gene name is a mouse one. The CDR3 loop is CASSRVWGGSQNTLYF. Incomplete CDR3 DNA: TGTGCTAGCAGTAGAGTTTGGGGGGGGAGTCAAAAC. The genes are TRBV17 and TRBJ2-4, with TRBD2 matching 8 bases. The missing CDR3 end, 4 residues past where the read stops, is filled in from the germline J gene. This CDR3 is built from 16 residues. Germline assignment: CDR1 MNHDT and CDR2 YYDKIL. With 1 base clipped from V and 0 bases from J, the junction kept 3 bases outside the gene matches.

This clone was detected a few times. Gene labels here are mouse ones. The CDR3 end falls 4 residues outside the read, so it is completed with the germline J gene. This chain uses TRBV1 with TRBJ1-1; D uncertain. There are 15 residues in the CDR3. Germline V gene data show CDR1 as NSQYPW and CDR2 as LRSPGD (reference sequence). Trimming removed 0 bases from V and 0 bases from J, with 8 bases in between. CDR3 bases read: TGCACCTGCAGTGCAGATAGCACAGCAAACACA. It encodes CTCSADSTANT. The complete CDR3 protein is CTCSADSTANTEVFF.

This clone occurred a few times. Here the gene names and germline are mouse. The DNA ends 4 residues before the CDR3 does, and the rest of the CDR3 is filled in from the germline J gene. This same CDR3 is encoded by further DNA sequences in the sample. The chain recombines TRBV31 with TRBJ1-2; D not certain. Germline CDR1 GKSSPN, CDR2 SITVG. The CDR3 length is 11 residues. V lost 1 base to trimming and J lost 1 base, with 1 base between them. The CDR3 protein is CAWSQNSDYTF. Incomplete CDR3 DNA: TGTGCCTGGAGTCAAAACTCC.

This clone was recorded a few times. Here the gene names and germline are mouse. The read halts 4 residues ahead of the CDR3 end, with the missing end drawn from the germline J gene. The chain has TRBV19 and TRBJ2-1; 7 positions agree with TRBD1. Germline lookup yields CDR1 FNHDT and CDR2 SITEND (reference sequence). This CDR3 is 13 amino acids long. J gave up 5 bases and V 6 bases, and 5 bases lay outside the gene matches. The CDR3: CASTPTGHAEQFF. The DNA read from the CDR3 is TGTGCCAGCACCCCGACAGGGCATGCT.

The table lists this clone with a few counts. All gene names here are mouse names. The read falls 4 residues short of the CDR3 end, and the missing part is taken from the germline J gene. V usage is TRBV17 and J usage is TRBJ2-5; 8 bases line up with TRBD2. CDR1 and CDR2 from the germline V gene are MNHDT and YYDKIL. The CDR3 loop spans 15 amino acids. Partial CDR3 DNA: TGTGCTAGCAGTAGAGACTGGGGGGAGGGAGAC. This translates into CASSRDWGEGD. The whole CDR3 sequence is CASSRDWGEGDTQYF.

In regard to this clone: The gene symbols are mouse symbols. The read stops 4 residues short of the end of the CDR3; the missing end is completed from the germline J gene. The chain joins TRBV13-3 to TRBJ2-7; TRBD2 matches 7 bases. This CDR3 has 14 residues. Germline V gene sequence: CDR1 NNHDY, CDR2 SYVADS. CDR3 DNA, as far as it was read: TGTGCCAGCAGTGTTCCTGGGGGAGTTTAT. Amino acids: CASSVPGGVY. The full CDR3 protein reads CASSVPGGVYEQYF.

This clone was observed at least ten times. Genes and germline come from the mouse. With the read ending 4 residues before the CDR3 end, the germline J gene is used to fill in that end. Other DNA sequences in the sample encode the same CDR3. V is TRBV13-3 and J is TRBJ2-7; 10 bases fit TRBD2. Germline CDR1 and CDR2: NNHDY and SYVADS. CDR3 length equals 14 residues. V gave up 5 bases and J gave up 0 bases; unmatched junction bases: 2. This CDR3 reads CASRDWGSSYEQYF. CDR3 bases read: TGTGCCAGCAGGGACTGGGGGAGCTCCTAT.

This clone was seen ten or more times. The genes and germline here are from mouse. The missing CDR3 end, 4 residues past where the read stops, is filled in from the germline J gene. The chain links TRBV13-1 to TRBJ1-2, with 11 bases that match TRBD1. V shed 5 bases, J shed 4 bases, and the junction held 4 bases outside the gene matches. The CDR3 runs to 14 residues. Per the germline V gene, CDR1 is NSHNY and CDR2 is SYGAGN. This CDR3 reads CASRMGQGGSDYTF. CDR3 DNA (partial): TGTGCCAGCAGAATGGGACAGGGGGGCTCC.

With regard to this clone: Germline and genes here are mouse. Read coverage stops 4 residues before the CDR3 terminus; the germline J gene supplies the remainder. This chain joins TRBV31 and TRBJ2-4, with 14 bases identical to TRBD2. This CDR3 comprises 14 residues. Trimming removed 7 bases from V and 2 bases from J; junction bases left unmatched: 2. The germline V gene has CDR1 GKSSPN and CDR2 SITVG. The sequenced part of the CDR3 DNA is TGTGCCTCCGGGACTGGGGGGGCTCAAAAC. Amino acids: CASGTGGAQN. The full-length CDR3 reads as CASGTGGAQNTLYF. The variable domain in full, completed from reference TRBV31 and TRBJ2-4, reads AQTIHQWPVAEIKAVGSPLSLGCTIKGKSSPNLYWYWQATGGTLQQLFYSITVGQVESVVQLNLSASRPKDDQFILSTEKLLLSHSGFYLCASGTGGAQNTLYFGAGTRLSVL.

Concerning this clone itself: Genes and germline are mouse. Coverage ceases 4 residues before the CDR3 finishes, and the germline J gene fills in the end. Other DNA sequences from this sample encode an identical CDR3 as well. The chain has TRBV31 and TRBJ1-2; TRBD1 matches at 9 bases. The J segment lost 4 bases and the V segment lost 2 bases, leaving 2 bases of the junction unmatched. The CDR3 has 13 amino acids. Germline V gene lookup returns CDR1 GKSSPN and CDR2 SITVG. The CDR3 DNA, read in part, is TGTGCCTGGAGTGGGGGACAGGGCTCC. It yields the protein CAWSGGQGS. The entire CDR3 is CAWSGGQGSDYTF.

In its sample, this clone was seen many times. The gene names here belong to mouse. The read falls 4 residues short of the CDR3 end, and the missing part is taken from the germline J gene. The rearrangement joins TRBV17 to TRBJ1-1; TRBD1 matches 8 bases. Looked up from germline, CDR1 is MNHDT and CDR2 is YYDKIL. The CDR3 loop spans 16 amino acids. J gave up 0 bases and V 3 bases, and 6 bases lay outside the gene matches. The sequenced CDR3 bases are TGTGCTAGCAGTAGCCCTCAGGACAGGGCAAACACA. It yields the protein CASSSPQDRANT. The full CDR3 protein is CASSSPQDRANTEVFF.

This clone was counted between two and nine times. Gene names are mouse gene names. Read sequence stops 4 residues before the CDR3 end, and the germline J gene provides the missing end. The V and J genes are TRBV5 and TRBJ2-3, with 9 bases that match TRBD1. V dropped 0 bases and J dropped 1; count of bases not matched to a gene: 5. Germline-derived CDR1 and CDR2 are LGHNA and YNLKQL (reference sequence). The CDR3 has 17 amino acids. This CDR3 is CASSQDDRTGGAETLYF. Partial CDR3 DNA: TGTGCCAGCAGCCAAGATGACAGGACAGGGGGTGCAGAA.

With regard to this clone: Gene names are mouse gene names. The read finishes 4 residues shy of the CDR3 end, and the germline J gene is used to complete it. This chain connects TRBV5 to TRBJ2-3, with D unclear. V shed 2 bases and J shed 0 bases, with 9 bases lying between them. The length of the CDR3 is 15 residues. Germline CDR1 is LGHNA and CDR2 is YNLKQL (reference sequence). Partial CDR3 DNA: TGTGCCAGCAGCCAAATGGGTACTAGTGCAGAA. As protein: CASSQMGTSAE. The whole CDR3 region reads CASSQMGTSAETLYF.

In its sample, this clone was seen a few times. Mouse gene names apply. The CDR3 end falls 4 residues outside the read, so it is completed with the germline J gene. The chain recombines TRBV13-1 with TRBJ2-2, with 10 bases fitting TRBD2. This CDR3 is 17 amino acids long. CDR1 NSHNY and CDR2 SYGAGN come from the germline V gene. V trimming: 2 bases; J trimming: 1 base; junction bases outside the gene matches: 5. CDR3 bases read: TGTGCCAGCAGTGAGGTCCTGGGGGGGCGAAACACCGGG. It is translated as CASSEVLGGRNTG. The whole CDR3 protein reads CASSEVLGGRNTGQLYF.

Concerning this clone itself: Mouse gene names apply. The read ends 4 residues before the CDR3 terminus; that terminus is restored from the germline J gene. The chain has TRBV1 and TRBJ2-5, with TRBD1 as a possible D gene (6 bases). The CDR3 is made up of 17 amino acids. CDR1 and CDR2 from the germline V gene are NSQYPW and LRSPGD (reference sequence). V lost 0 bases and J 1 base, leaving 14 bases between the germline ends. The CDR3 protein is CTCSADSRGGDQDTQYF. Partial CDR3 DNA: TGCACCTGCAGTGCAGATTCCAGGGGAGGGGACCAAGAC.

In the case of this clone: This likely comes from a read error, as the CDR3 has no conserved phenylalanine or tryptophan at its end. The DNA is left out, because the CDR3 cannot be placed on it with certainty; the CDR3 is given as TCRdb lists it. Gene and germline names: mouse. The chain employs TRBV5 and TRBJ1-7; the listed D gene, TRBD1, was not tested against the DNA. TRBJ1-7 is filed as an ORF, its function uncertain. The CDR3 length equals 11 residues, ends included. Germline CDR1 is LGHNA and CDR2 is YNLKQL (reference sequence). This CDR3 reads CASSQENRDDH.

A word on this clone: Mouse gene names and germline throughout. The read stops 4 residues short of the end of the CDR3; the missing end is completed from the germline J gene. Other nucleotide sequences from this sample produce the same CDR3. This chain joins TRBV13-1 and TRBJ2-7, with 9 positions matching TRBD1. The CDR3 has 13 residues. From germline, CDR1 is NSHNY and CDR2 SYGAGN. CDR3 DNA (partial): TGTGCCAGCAGTCCGGACAGGGGTTAT. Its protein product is CASSPDRGY. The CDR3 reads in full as CASSPDRGYEQYF.

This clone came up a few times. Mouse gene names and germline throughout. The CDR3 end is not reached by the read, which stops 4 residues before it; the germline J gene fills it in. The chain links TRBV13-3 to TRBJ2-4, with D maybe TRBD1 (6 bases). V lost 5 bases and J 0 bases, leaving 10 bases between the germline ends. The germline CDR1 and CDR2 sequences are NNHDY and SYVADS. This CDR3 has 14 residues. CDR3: CASRRDNSQNTLYF. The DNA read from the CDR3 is TGTGCCAGCAGACGGGACAATAGTCAAAAC.

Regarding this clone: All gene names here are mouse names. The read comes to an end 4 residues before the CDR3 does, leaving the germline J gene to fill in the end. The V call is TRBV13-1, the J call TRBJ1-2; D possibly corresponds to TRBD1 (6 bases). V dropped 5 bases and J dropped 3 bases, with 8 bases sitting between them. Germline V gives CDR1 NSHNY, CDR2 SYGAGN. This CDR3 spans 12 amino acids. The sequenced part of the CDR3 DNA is TGTGCCAGCAGGAGACAGGACTCC. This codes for CASRRQDS. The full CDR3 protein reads CASRRQDSDYTF.

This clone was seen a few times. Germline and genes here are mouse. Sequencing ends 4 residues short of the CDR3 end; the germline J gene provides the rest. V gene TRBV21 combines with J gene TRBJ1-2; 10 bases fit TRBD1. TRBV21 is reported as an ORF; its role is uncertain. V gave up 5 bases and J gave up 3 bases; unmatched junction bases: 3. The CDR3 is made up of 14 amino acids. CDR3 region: CASSSGTGDSDYTF. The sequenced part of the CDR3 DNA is TGTGCTAGCAGTTCCGGGACAGGGGACTCC.

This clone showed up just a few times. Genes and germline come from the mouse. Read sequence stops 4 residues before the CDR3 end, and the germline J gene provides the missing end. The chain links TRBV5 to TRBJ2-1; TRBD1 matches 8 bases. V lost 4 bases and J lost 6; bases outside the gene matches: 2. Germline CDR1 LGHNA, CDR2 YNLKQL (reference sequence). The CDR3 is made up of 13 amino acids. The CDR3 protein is CASSPTGVAEQFF. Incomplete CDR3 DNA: TGTGCCAGCAGCCCGACAGGGGTTGCT.

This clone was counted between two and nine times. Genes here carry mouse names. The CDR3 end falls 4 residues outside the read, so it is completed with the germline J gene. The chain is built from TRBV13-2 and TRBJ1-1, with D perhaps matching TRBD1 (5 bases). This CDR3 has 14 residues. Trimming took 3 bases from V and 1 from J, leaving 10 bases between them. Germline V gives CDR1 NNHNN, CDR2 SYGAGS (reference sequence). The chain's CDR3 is CASGAADRNTEVFF. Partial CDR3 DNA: TGTGCCAGCGGTGCCGCCGACAGGAACACA.

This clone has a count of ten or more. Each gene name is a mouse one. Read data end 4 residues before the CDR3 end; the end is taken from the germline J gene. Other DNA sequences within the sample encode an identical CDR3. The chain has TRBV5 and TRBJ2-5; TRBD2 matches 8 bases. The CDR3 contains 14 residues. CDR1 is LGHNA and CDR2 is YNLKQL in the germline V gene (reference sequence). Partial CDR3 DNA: TGTGCCAGCAGCCAAGACTGGGGGGAAGAC. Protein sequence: CASSQDWGED. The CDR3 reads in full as CASSQDWGEDTQYF.

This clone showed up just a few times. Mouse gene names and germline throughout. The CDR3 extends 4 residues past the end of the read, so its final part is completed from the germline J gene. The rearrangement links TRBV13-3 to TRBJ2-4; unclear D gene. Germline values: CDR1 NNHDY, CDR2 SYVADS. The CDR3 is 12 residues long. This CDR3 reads CASSEEGNTLYF. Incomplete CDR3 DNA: TGTGCCAGCAGTGAGGAGGGAAAC.

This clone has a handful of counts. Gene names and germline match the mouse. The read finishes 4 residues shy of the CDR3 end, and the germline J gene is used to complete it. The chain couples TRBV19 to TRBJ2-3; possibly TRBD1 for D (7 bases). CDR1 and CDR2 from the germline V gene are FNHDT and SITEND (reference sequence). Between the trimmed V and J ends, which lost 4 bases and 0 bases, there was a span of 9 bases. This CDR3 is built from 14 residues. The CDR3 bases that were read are TGTGCCAGCAGTGAGGGGGCTAGTGCAGAA. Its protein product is CASSEGASAE. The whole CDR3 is CASSEGASAETLYF.

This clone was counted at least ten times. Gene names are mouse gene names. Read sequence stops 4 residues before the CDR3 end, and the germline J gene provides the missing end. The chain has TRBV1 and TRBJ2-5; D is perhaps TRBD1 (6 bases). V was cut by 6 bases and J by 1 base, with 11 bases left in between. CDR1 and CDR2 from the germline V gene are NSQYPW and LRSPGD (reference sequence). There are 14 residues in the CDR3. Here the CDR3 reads CTCRGGTYQDTQYF. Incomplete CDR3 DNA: TGCACCTGCAGGGGAGGGACATACCAAGAC.

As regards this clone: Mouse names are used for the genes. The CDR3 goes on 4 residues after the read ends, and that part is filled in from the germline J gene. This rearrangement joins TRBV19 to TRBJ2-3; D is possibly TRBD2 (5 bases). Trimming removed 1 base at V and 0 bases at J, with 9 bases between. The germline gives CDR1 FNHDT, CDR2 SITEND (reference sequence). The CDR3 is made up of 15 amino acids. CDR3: CASSISWASAETLYF. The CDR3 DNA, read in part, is TGTGCCAGCAGTATAAGCTGGGCTAGTGCAGAA.